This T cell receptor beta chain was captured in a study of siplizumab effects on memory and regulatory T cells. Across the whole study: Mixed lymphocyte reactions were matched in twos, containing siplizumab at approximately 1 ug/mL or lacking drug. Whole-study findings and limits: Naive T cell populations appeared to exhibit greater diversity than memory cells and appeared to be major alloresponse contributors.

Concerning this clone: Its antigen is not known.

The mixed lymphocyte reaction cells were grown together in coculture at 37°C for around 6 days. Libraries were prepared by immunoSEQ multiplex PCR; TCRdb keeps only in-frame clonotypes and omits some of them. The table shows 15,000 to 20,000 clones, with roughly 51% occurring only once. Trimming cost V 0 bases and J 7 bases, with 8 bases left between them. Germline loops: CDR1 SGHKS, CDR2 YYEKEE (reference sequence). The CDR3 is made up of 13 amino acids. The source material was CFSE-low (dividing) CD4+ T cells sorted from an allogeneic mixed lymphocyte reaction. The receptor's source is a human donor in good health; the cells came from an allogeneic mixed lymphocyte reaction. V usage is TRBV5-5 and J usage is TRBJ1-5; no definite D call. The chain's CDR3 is CASSLAGLQPQHF. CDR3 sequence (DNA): TGTGCCAGCAGCTTGGCGGGTTTGCAGCCCCAGCATTTT.